This T cell receptor (beta chain) emerged from a study of persistence of HIV-infected CD4 T cells. CDR1 and CDR2 from the germline V gene are SGHNT and YENEEA. CDR3 size: 15 residues. Trimming pared 3 bases from V and 0 bases from J, leaving 9 bases between. The immunoSEQ assay was version 4, run in survey mode. Assay used: immunoSEQ multiplex PCR; TCRdb lists only in-frame clones, some missing. In the table there are tens of thousands of clones, roughly 82% of which are singletons. As to this clone: As yet, its antigen is unknown.

Cells were stimulated with overlapping HIV-1 Gag 15-mer peptides. CD40L/CD69 double-negative CD45RO-high memory CD4+ T cells were collected. The V call is TRBV11-3, the J call TRBJ1-3, with a tentative D call TRBD1 (5 bases). The clonotype comes from an adult woman with HIV who was CMV-seropositive. The sequencing used CD4+ T cells sorted from PBMCs after roughly 17-hour stimulation, collected from a patient who received antiretroviral therapy. In DNA, the CDR3 is TGTGCCAGCAGCTTGGGGACCCGCTCTGGAAACACCATATATTTT. Amino acid sequence: CASSLGTRSGNTIYF.